These 17 T cell receptor beta chains share one sample of origin, sequenced in a study of cytomegalovirus exposure and HLA in healthy donors. Sequencing used immunoSEQ multiplex PCR; TCRdb keeps in-frame clones, though not all of them. The sample yields about 120,000 clones, 90% to 96% seen once. The sequenced sample was PBMCs. The receptors were gathered from a man younger than 35 in good health and CMV-seronegative.

The rearrangement uses TRBV6-5 and TRBJ2-1, with 7 bases that match TRBD1. CDR1 and CDR2 from the germline V gene are MNHEY and SVGAGI. The CDR3 is 13 amino acids. Unmatched junction bases numbered 8, after V lost 6 bases and J lost 9 bases. CDR3 in amino acids: CASSRNRGAEQFF. The CDR3 nucleotides are TGTGCCAGCAGCCGGAACAGGGGCGCTGAGCAGTTCTTC.

This clone was seen just once. The rearrangement links TRBV11-2 to TRBJ2-7; 12 bases agree with TRBD2. The CDR3 spans 14 residues. The junction had 1 base not matched to a gene; V was cut back by 4 bases and J by 3 bases. CDR1 and CDR2 from the germline V gene are SGHAT and FQNNGV. In DNA form, the CDR3 reads TGTGCCAGCAGCTGGACTAGCGGGGACTACGAGCAGTACTTC. Encoded protein: CASSWTSGDYEQYF. Variable domain in full (rest from reference TRBV11-2 and TRBJ2-7): EAGVAQSPRYKIIEKRQSVAFWCNPISGHATLYWYQQILGQGPKLLIQFQNNGVVDDSQLPKDRFSAERLKGVDSTLKIQPAKLEDSAVYLCASSWTSGDYEQYFGPGTRLTVT.

The sample holds one count of this clone. CDR3 coding DNA: TGTGCCAGTATCCCTGGACAGGTGAACACCGGGGAGCTGTTTTTT. Amino acid sequence: CASIPGQVNTGELFF. The gene calls are TRBV19 and TRBJ2-2, with 7 positions matching TRBD1. CDR1 and CDR2 (germline): LNHDA, SQIVND (reference sequence). The CDR3 runs to 15 residues. Germline trimming cut 7 bases from V and 1 base from J; bases unmatched to any gene: 6.

The CDR3 nucleotides are TGTGCCAGCAGTTTAGTAACAGATACGCAGTATTTT. Translated, it gives CASSLVTDTQYF. The chain carries TRBV28 and TRBJ2-3; D gene unclear. CDR3 length equals 12 residues. From germline, CDR1 is MDHEN and CDR2 SYDVKM. The ends were cut back, 2 bases at V and 3 bases at J, with 3 bases in the middle.

This chain joins TRBV13 and TRBJ2-3; D perhaps matches TRBD2 (6 bases). Trimming cost V 3 bases and J 7 bases, with 11 bases left between them. The CDR3 extends over 13 amino acids. CDR1 PRHDT and CDR2 FYEKMQ come from the germline V gene (reference sequence). The CDR3 is CASSLGGMNTQYF. CDR3 DNA sequence: TGTGCCAGCAGCTTGGGGGGTATGAATACGCAGTATTTT.

The chain links TRBV28 to TRBJ2-1, with TRBD1 as a possible D gene (6 bases). V was trimmed by 6 bases and J by 7 bases, leaving 19 bases between them. The CDR3 has 15 amino acids. Germline V CDR1 and CDR2: MDHEN, SYDVKM. Here the CDR3 DNA reads TGTGCCAGCAGCCTTCACCCCGGGACATCGAATGAGCAGTTCTTC. Amino acid sequence: CASSLHPGTSNEQFF.

The CDR3 nucleotides read TGCGCCAGCAGTCGGCCGTCTGGCACTGAAGCTTTCTTT. Its protein is CASSRPSGTEAFF. The rearrangement joins TRBV23-1 to TRBJ1-1; D is undetermined. TRBV23-1 is identified as an open reading frame with a role that is uncertain. Deletions cut 4 bases from V and 4 bases from J, with 10 bases between. The CDR3 is made up of 13 amino acids.

The chain employs TRBV19 and TRBJ2-1; D might be TRBD1 (6 bases). The CDR3 sequence is 15 residues long. The V end lost 5 bases, the J end lost 4 bases, and 15 bases lay between the germline ends. Germline CDR1 reads LNHDA; CDR2 reads SQIVND (reference sequence). The CDR3 protein is CASSLAGALYNEQFF. Written as DNA, the CDR3 is TGTGCCAGTAGTCTTGCAGGGGCGCTTTACAATGAGCAGTTCTTC.

The J gene is TRBJ1-5, the V gene TRBV5-6, with no clear D. The germline V gene has CDR1 SGHDT and CDR2 YYEEEE. V lost 2 bases and J lost 5, with 11 bases in between. The CDR3 loop spans 14 amino acids. The CDR3 region has the DNA TGTGCCAGCAGCTTTTGGCTCGGGGATCAGCCCCAGCATTTT. Amino acid sequence: CASSFWLGDQPQHF. Filled out from reference TRBV5-6 and TRBJ1-5, the complete variable domain reads DAGVTQSPTHLIKTRGQQVTLRCSPKSGHDTVSWYQQALGQGPQFIFQYYEEEERQRGNFPDRFSGHQFPNYSSELNVNALLLGDSALYLCASSFWLGDQPQHFGDGTRLSIL.

This chain joins TRBV28 and TRBJ2-1; 10 nucleotides line up with TRBD2. Trimming at V came to 3 bases and at J to 8 bases, leaving 10 bases not matched to a gene. The CDR3 runs to 16 residues. In germline, CDR1 is MDHEN, CDR2 SYDVKM. The DNA of the CDR3 is TGTGCCAGCAGTTTTGGGCTAGCGGGAGTGCGGGATGAGCAGTTCTTC. This sequence encodes CASSFGLAGVRDEQFF. The full variable domain, with the rest looked up from reference TRBV28 and TRBJ2-1, is DVKVTQSSRYLVKRTGEKVFLECVQDMDHENMFWYRQDPGLGLRLIYFSYDVKMKEKGDIPEGYSVSREKKERFSLILESASTNQTSMYLCASSFGLAGVRDEQFFGPGTRLTVL.

The chain has TRBV6-6 and TRBJ2-5, with 8 bases that match TRBD1. Germline values: CDR1 MNHNY, CDR2 SVGAGI (reference sequence). Trimming at V came to 2 bases and at J to 5 bases, leaving 4 bases not matched to a gene. This CDR3 spans 14 amino acids. CDR3 region: CASSYRTGSETQYF. CDR3 bases: TGTGCCAGCAGTTACCGGACAGGGTCGGAGACCCAGTACTTC.

This clone is a singleton in its sample. The V call is TRBV6-5, the J call TRBJ1-3; D gene unclear. The CDR3 loop spans 15 amino acids. The V end lost 2 bases, the J end lost 2 bases, and 10 bases lay between the germline ends. In germline, CDR1 is MNHEY, CDR2 SVGAGI. The CDR3 nucleotides are TGTGCCAGCAGTTACACAACGGAGACTGGAAACACCATATATTTT. Protein sequence: CASSYTTETGNTIYF.

CDR3 residues: CASSSRLAEIGELFF. The CDR3 DNA is TGTGCCAGCAGTTCCCGACTAGCTGAGATCGGGGAGCTGTTTTTT. V gene TRBV27 combines with J gene TRBJ2-2, with TRBD2 matching over 7 bases. Losses at the gene ends were 4 bases for V and 7 bases for J; bases not matched to a gene: 9. The CDR3 is 15 residues long. Germline CDR1 MNHEY, CDR2 SMNVEV (reference sequence).

V and J are TRBV7-9 and TRBJ2-1; D not certain. The CDR3 extends over 16 amino acids. Trimming left V 5 bases short and J 7 bases short, with 21 bases between. Germline-derived CDR1 and CDR2 are SEHNR and FQNEAQ (reference sequence). The CDR3: CASSQPSVLSQNEQFF. The DNA of the CDR3 is TGTGCCAGCAGCCAACCTTCGGTGCTCTCTCAAAATGAGCAGTTCTTC.

The gene calls are TRBV4-2 and TRBJ1-4, with D unresolved. This CDR3 is built from 14 residues. V shed 0 bases and J shed 7 bases, with 9 bases lying between them. Germline V gives CDR1 LGHNA, CDR2 YNFKEQ. CDR3 coding DNA: TGTGCCAGCAGCCAAGATTTGAGTTTTGAAAAACTGTTTTTT. It is translated as CASSQDLSFEKLFF.

The chain combines TRBV30 with TRBJ1-1, with D possibly being TRBD1 (6 bases). Germline V gene data show CDR1 as GTSNPN and CDR2 as SVGIG (reference sequence). The V gene lost 3 bases and the J gene lost 1 base, with 9 bases spanning the gap. This CDR3 has 13 residues. The CDR3 nucleotides read TGTGCCTGGAGGCGGGGGCAGAACACTGAAGCTTTCTTT. Protein: CAWRRGQNTEAFF.

This chain connects TRBV7-6 to TRBJ1-3, with a tentative D call TRBD1 (6 bases). Germline V CDR1 and CDR2: SGHVS, FNYEAQ. Trimming shortened V by 4 bases and J by 4 bases, and 17 bases separated the two germline ends. There are 16 residues in the CDR3. The CDR3 nucleotides read TGTGCCAGCAGCTCGAAGCCCGCAGGGGAGGGAAACACCATATATTTT. Translated, it gives CASSSKPAGEGNTIYF.